This T cell receptor beta chain was captured by sequencing in a study of CD8+ T cells in alopecia areata. Study-wide background: Patients given treatment had severity scored by the percentage of scalp area affected. Study findings and constraints: Normal scalp showed lower clonality than lesional scalp, especially alopecia totalis/universalis.

Per the germline V gene, CDR1 is MNHNY and CDR2 is SVGAGI (reference sequence). CDR3 length equals 16 residues. The V gene end was trimmed by 2 bases and the J gene end by 0 bases; junction bases not matched to a gene: 5. As to this clone: Antigen unknown.

The treatment denotes: oral pan-JAK inhibitor, 5-10 mg twice daily. Following RNA extraction, reverse transcription yielded cDNA that acted as the sequencing template. The repertoire was sequenced with immunoSEQ multiplex PCR; TCRdb's copy has only in-frame clones and lacks some. The sample yields about 280,000 clones, over 45% seen once. The sample in question was CD4+ T cells sorted from blood, obtained at week 24, from a patient treated with tofacitinib. The TCR sequence derives from a human donor with alopecia areata. The V call is TRBV6-6, the J call TRBJ2-7, with TRBD1 matching over 9 bases. The CDR3 DNA reads TGTGCCAGCAGTTACCCCGGACAGGGGACCTCCTACGAGCAGTACTTC. Translated: CASSYPGQGTSYEQYF.